This passage covers 13 T cell receptor beta chains from one sample sequenced in a study of shared clonotypes between healthy human individuals. The assay was immunoSEQ multiplex PCR, and TCRdb's table has in-frame clones only and misses some. The repertoire includes about 1 million clones, around 76% of them detected once, and approximately 1.5% sits in the top ten. Sequencing input: memory CD4+ T cells sorted from blood. Documented subset: CD45RA-negative fraction. The receptors here all came from a man aged 18 to 29 in good health.

The chain links TRBV4-3 to TRBJ2-5, with 8 bases aligning to TRBD1. The assigned J gene may be wrong: the sequence end matches TRBJ2-7 better. CDR1 is LGHNA, CDR2 YSLEER, per germline. The CDR3 covers 16 residues. The CDR3 bases are TGCGCCAGCAGCCAAGAAGCTCAGCAGGGGGCTTACGAGCAGTACTTC. Its translation is CASSQEAQQGAYEQYF.

This clone was picked up a small number of times. The V and J genes are TRBV7-9 and TRBJ2-4; tentatively, D is TRBD1 (6 bases). CDR3 length: 15 residues. Per the germline V gene, CDR1 is SEHNR and CDR2 is FQNEAQ (reference sequence). V shed 6 bases and J shed 0 bases, with 12 bases lying between them. CDR3 region: CASSPTGIAKNIQYF. In nucleotides, the CDR3 is TGTGCCAGCAGTCCAACAGGGATAGCCAAAAACATTCAGTACTTC.

V and J are TRBV7-6 and TRBJ1-1; D not certain. CDR3 size: 13 residues. The V end lost 8 bases, the J end lost 3 bases, and 13 bases lay between the germline ends. Germline values: CDR1 SGHVS, CDR2 FNYEAQ. CDR3 in DNA: TGTGCCAGCGCCCGAAAGGGTTACACTGAAGCTTTCTTT. The encoded protein is CASARKGYTEAFF.

This clone has a count of ten or more. The chain couples TRBV12-2 to TRBJ2-7. TRBV12-2 has pseudogene status. CDR3 length: 14 amino acids. The CDR3 DNA is TGTGCAAGTCGCTTAGCGGGTGGTGGTGGCGAGCAGTACTTC. It is translated as CASRLAGGGGEQYF.

This chain joins TRBV6-5 and TRBJ1-2; 7 bases are shared with TRBD1. Per germline, CDR1 MNHEY and CDR2 SVGAGI. The CDR3 extends over 14 amino acids. The V and J ends lost 6 bases and 4 bases, in that order; junction bases with no gene match: 8. The CDR3 DNA sequence: TGTGCCAGCAGGGGTGGACGACAGGGCTATGGCTACACCTTC. It is translated as CASRGGRQGYGYTF.

This clone came up a few times. The chain recombines TRBV19 with TRBJ1-5; 7 bases match TRBD1. CDR3 length: 14 residues. J gave up 3 bases and V 7 bases, and 6 bases lay outside the gene matches. From germline, CDR1 is LNHDA and CDR2 SQIVND (reference sequence). CDR3 sequence (DNA): TGTGCCAGTACACCTGACAGGGCCAATCAGCCCCAGCATTTT. This codes for CASTPDRANQPQHF. The variable domain in full, with the rest retrieved from reference TRBV19 and TRBJ1-5, is DGGITQSPKYLFRKEGQNVTLSCEQNLNHDAMYWYRQDPGQGLRLIYYSQIVNDFQKGDIAEGYSVSREKKESFPLTVTSAQKNPTAFYLCASTPDRANQPQHFGDGTRLSIL.

The chain couples TRBV6-1 to TRBJ2-2; D unclear. CDR3 size: 13 residues. Germline V gives CDR1 MNHNS, CDR2 SASEGT. The V and J ends lost 6 bases and 3 bases respectively, with 8 bases between them. In DNA form, the CDR3 reads TGTGCCAGCAGCTCCGGGTACACCGGGGAGCTGTTTTTT. Its translation: CASSSGYTGELFF.

J is TRBJ2-7 and V is TRBV19, with D unclear. CDR1 is LNHDA, CDR2 SQIVND, per germline (reference sequence). There are 13 residues in the CDR3. The V end was cut by 5 bases, the J end by 7 bases, with 15 bases between. CDR3 amino acids: CASSQASSLEQYF. DNA for the CDR3: TGTGCCAGTAGTCAAGCCTCATCCTTGGAGCAGTACTTC. The full variable domain, completed using reference TRBV19 and TRBJ2-7, is DGGITQSPKYLFRKEGQNVTLSCEQNLNHDAMYWYRQDPGQGLRLIYYSQIVNDFQKGDIAEGYSVSREKKESFPLTVTSAQKNPTAFYLCASSQASSLEQYFGPGTRLTVT.

The chain joins TRBV5-6 to TRBJ2-2; 11 bases map to TRBD2. With V trimmed by 2 bases and J by 0 bases, 0 bases remained unmatched. The CDR3 has 16 amino acids. The germline gives CDR1 SGHDT, CDR2 YYEEEE. The chain's CDR3 is CASSLLAGANTGELFF. DNA of the CDR3: TGTGCCAGCAGCTTACTAGCGGGGGCGAACACCGGGGAGCTGTTTTTT.

About this clone itself: The junction differs from germline at one of its ends, possibly a read error. The same CDR3 is also encoded by other DNA sequences in this sample. This chain links TRBV10-2 with TRBJ2-7; D might be TRBD1 (6 bases). Looked up from germline, CDR1 is WSHSY and CDR2 is SAAADI. This CDR3 has 14 residues. CDR3 amino acids: CASSEYGQNYEQYF. As DNA, the CDR3 is TGCGCCAGCAGTGAGTACGGACAGAACTACGAGCAGTATTTC.

The chain has TRBV9 and TRBJ2-5, with TRBD2 as a possible D gene (6 bases). CDR3 size: 13 residues. Germline CDR1 is SGDLS and CDR2 is YYNGEE. Deletions cut 4 bases from V and 5 bases from J, with 12 bases between. The CDR3 spells CASSPGTAETQYF. CDR3 in DNA: TGTGCCAGCAGCCCGGGGACTGCGGAGACCCAGTACTTC.

The V and J genes are TRBV2 and TRBJ1-5, with D possibly TRBD1 on 5 matching bases. This CDR3 spans 14 amino acids. CDR1 SNHLY and CDR2 FYNNEI come from the germline V gene. V dropped 6 bases and J dropped 3 bases, with 12 bases sitting between them. CDR3: CASRDRGNNQPQHF. In DNA form, the CDR3 reads TGTGCCAGCAGGGATAGGGGAAACAATCAGCCCCAGCATTTT.

V gene TRBV4-1 combines with J gene TRBJ2-7, with D possibly TRBD1 on 6 matching bases. Trimming took 1 base from V and 3 from J, leaving 16 bases between them. The CDR3 contains 16 residues. CDR1 MGHRA and CDR2 YSYEKL come from the germline V gene. This CDR3 is CASSQAYGWDNYEQYF. For the CDR3, the DNA is TGCGCCAGCAGCCAAGCATACGGCTGGGACAACTACGAGCAGTACTTC.